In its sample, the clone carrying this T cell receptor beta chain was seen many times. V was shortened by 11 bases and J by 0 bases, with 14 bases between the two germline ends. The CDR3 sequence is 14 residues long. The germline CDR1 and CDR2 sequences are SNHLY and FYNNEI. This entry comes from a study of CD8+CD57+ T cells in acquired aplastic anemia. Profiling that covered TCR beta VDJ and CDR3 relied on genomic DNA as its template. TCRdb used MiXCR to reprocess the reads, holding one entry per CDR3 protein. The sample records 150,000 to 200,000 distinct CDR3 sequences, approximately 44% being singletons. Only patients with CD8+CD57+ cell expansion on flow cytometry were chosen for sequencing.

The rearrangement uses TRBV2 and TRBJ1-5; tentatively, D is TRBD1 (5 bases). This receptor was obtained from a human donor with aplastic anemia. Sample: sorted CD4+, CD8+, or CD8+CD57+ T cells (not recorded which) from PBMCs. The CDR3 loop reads CAGNRGNSNQPQHF. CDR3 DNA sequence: TGTGCCGGCAACCGGGGGAATAGCAATCAGCCCCAGCATTTT.